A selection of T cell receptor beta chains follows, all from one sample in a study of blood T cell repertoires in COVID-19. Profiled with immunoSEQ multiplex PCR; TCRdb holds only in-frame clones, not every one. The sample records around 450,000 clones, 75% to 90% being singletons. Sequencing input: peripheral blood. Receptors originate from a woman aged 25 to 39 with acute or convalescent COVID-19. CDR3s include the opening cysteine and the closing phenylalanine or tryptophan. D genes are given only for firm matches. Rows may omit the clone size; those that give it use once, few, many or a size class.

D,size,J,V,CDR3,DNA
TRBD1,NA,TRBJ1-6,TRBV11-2,CASSTPRTGSLLHF,TGTGCCAGCAGCACGCCCAGGACAGGGTCGCTCCTCCACTTT
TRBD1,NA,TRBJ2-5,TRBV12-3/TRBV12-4,CASRGTGRETQYF,TGTGCCAGCAGAGGGACAGGGAGAGAGACCCAGTACTTC
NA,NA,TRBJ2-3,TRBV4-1,CASSQVAGSTDTQYF,TGCGCCAGCAGCCAAGTGGCGGGGAGCACAGATACGCAGTATTTT
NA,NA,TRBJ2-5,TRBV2,CASRDMTGPQETQYF,TGTGCCAGCAGGGACATGACAGGCCCCCAAGAGACCCAGTACTTC
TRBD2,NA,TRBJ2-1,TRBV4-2,CASSQGIAGSNNEQFF,TGTGCCAGCAGCCAAGGAATAGCGGGGTCTAACAATGAGCAGTTCTTC
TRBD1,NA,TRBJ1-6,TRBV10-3,CAISEQGYPLHF,TGTGCCATCAGTGAACAGGGGTATCCCCTCCACTTT
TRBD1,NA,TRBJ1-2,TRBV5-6,CASSGQTGGYGYTF,TGTGCCAGCAGCGGACAGACAGGGGGCTATGGCTACACCTTC
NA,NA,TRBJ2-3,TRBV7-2,CASSLGSPSTDTQYF,TGTGCCAGCAGCTTGGGGAGCCCTAGCACAGATACGCAGTATTTT
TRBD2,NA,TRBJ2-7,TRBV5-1,CASSFLAGGPGEQYF,TGCGCCAGCAGCTTCCTAGCGGGGGGGCCTGGCGAGCAGTACTTC
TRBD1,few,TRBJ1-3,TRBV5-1,CASRPDRRPSSGNTIYF,TGCGCCAGCCGACCGGACAGGCGGCCTAGCTCTGGAAACACCATATATTTT
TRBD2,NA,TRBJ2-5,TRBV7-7,CASSRSGFQETQYF,TGTGCCAGCAGCCGTAGCGGGTTCCAAGAGACCCAGTACTTC
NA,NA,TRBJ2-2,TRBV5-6,CASSWTGTTTGELFF,TGTGCCAGCAGCTGGACAGGGACTACCACCGGGGAGCTGTTTTTT
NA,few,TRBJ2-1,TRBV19,CASSLTDGVYNEQFF,TGTGCCAGTAGTCTGACGGACGGGGTCTACAATGAGCAGTTCTTC
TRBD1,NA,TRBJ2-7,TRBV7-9,CASSGTASYEQYF,TGTGCCAGCAGCGGGACAGCATCCTACGAGCAGTACTTC
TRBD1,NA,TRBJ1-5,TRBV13,CASSLGQGGNQPQHF,TGTGCCAGCAGCTTAGGACAGGGGGGCAATCAGCCCCAGCATTTT
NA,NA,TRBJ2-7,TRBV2,CASSGVTQTGSYEQYF,TGTGCCAGCAGCGGAGTGACCCAAACGGGATCCTACGAGCAGTACTTC
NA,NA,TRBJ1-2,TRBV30,CAWTLMGPWYGYTF,TGTGCCTGGACCCTTATGGGCCCCTGGTATGGCTACACCTTC
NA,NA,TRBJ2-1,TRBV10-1,CASSVRPGNEQFF,TGCGCCAGCAGTGTGAGGCCGGGAAATGAGCAGTTCTTC
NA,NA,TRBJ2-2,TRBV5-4,CASSRDSSGELFF,TGTGCCAGCAGCCGAGACAGTTCCGGGGAGCTGTTTTTT
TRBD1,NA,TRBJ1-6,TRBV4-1,CASSQLTQGASSPLHF,TGCGCCAGCAGCCAGCTCACACAGGGGGCTAGTTCACCCCTCCACTTT
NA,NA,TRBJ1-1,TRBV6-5,CASSYSIWEGSEAFF,TGTGCCAGCAGTTACTCGATTTGGGAAGGGAGCGAAGCTTTCTTT
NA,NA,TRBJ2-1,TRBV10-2,CATRDRDYNEQFF,TGCGCCACCAGGGACCGGGACTACAATGAGCAGTTCTTC
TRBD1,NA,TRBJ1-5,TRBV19,CASSDTATGTGYNQPQHF,TGTGCCAGTAGTGACACAGCCACCGGGACAGGGTACAATCAGCCCCAGCATTTT
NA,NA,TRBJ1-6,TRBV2,CASSEAVGRKNSPLHF,TGTGCCAGCAGTGAAGCGGTCGGCAGGAAGAATTCACCCCTCCACTTT
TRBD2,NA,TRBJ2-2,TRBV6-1,CASSEGLAGLTGELFF,TGTGCCAGCAGTGAAGGGCTAGCGGGGTTGACCGGGGAGCTGTTTTTT
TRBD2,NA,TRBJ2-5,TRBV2,CASSDTRRGAQETQYF,TGTGCCAGCAGTGATACGCGGCGGGGGGCCCAAGAGACTCAGTACTTC